The clone carrying this TCR beta chain occurred a few times. As yet, its antigen is unknown. This record belongs to a study of blood T cells in healthy people across ages. Overall study: With template switching, about one barcoded beta molecule was captured per two T cells. Study observations and caveats: Estimates of diversity drawn from one million T cells were considered underestimates.

The authors ran a second PCR of about 6 to 12 cycles using a sample-barcoded 5' primer and a J-beta primer mix. TCRdb re-called the 5' RACE reads with MiXCR, one entry per CDR3 protein. The data show about 800,000 distinct CDR3 sequences, with 20% to 25% seen just once and under 4% held by the top ten. From germline, CDR1 is DFQATT and CDR2 SNEGSKA (reference sequence). Trimming pared 5 bases from V and 9 bases from J, leaving 20 bases between. This CDR3 is built from 14 residues. This same sample was also part of a study on T cells of mothers and their children. That study adds: Researchers report slightly higher, though non-significant, overlap in related mother-child pairs than in unrelated pairs.

Material: blood. This chain connects TRBV20-1 to TRBJ2-4, with D perhaps matching TRBD1 (8 bases). The TCR was taken from a boy aged 10-17 years in good health. The DNA for the CDR3 is TGCAGTGCTTACGGGGCAACAGGGGGGGGCATTCAGTACTTC. This gives the protein CSAYGATGGGIQYF.